This TCR beta chain was captured in a study of blood T cell repertoires in COVID-19. Across the whole study: COVID-19 samples from acute and convalescent phases originated in the United States, Italy and Spain.

In the original processing: Counts of nucleated cells, estimated from reference gene primer amplification, were obtained. Using immunoSEQ multiplex PCR, the repertoire was profiled, and TCRdb retains in-frame clones only, with some absent. D and trimming come from the DNA, and the V and J calls and clone size come from that table. The sample has fewer than 250,000 clones; over 80% are singletons. Between the trimmed V and J ends, which lost 1 base and 3 bases, there was a span of 7 bases. The CDR3 contains 13 residues. Germline-derived CDR1 and CDR2 are SGHRS and YFSETQ. The receptor was isolated from a human donor in a cohort sampled during active COVID-19. The gene calls are TRBV5-1 and TRBJ1-1; unclear D gene. The source material was peripheral blood. The CDR3 protein is CASSLIGDTEAFF. For the CDR3, the DNA is TGCGCCAGCAGCTTGATTGGAGACACTGAAGCTTTCTTT.